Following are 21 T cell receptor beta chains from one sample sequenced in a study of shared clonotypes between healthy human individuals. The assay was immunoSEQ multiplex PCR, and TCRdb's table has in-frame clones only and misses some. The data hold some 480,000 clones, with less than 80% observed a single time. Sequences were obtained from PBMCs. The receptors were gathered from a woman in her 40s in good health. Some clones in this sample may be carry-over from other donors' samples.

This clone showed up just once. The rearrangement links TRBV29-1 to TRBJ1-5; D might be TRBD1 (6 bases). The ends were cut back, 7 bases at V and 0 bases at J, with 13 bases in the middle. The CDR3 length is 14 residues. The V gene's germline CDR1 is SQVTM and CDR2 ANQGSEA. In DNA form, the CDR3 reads TGCAGCGCCGCACAGGGAAATAGCAATCAGCCCCAGCATTTT. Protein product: CSAAQGNSNQPQHF.

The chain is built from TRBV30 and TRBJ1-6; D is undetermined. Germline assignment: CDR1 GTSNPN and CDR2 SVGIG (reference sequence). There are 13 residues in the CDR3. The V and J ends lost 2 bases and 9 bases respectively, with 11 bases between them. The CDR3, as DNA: TGTGCCTGGAGTATGGAGTCTACTTCACCCCTCCACTTT. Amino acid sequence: CAWSMESTSPLHF.

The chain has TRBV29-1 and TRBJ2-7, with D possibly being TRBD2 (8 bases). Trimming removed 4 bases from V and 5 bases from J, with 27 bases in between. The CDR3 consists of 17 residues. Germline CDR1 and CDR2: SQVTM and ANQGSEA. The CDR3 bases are TGCAGCGTTGGAGGGCCAGGGGGGCGGACTAGCCGAAACGAGCAGTACTTC. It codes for CSVGGPGGRTSRNEQYF.

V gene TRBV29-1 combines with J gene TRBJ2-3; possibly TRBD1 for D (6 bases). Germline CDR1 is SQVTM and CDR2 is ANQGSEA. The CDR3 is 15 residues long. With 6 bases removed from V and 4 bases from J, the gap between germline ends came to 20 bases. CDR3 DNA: TGCAGCGTGGCAACACAGGGTTCGGCATCAGATACGCAGTATTTT. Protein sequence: CSVATQGSASDTQYF.

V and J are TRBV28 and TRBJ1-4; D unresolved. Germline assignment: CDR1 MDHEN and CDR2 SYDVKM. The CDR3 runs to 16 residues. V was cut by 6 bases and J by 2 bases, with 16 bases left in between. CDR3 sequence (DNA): TGTGCCAGCAGCCCTATGGGGATTGTGACTAATGAAAAACTGTTTTTT. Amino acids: CASSPMGIVTNEKLFF.

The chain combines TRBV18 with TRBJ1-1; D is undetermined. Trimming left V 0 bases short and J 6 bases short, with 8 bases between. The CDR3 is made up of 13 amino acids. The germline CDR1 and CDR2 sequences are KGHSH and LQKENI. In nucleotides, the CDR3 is TGTGCCAGCTCACCACCGGCCGGATCTGAAGCTTTCTTT. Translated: CASSPPAGSEAFF.

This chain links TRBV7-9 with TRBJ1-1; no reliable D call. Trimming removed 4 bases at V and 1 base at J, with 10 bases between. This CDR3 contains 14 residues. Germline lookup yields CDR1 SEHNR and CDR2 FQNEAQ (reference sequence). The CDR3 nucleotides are TGTGCCAGCAGCTCCTACCACTCGAACACTGAAGCTTTCTTT. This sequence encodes CASSSYHSNTEAFF.

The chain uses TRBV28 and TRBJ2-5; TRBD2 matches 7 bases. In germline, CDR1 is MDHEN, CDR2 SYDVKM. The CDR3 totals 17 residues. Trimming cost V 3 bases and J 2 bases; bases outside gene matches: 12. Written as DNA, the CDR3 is TGTGCCAGCAGTTTCGGTCGCGCGGCTAGCGGACAAGAGACCCAGTACTTC. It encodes CASSFGRAASGQETQYF.

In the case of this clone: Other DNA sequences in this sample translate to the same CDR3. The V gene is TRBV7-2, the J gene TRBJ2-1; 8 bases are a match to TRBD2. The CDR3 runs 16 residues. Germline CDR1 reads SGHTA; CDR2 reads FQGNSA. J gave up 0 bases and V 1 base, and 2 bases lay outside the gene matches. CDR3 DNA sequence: TGTGCCAGCAGCTTAGTAAGCGGGAGCTCCTACAATGAGCAGTTCTTC. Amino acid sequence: CASSLVSGSSYNEQFF.

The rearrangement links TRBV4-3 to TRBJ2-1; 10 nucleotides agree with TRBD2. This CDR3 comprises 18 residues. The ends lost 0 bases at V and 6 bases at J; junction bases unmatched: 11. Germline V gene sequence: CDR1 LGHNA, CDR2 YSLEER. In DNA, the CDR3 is TGCGCCAGCAGCCAAGATCACCCAGAGGCTAGCGGGAGCAATGAGCAGTTCTTC. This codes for CASSQDHPEASGSNEQFF.

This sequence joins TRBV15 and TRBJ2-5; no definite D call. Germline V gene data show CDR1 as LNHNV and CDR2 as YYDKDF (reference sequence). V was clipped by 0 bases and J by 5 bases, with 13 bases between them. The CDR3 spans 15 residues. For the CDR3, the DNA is TGTGCCACCAGCAGAGAAGGACGGCCGCGGGAGACCCAGTACTTC. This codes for CATSREGRPRETQYF.

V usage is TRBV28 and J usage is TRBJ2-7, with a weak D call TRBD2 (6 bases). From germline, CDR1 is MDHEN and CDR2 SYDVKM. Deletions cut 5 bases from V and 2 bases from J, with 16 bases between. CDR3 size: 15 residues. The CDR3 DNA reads TGTGCCAGCAGTCCCTCGGAGGGTCTGGCCTACGAGCAGTACTTC. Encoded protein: CASSPSEGLAYEQYF.

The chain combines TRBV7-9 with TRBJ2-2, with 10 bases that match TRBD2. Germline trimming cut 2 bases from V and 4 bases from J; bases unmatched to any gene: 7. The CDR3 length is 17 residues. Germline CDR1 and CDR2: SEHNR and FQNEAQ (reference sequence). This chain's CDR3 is CASSLSLLAGTTGELFF. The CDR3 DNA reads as TGTGCCAGCAGCTTAAGCCTACTAGCGGGGACCACCGGGGAGCTGTTTTTT. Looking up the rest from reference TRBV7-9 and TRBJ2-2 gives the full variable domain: DTGVSQNPRHKITKRGQNVTFRCDPISEHNRLYWYRQTLGQGPEFLTYFQNEAQLEKSRLLSDRFSAERPKGSFSTLEIQRTEQGDSAMYLCASSLSLLAGTTGELFFGEGSRLTVL.

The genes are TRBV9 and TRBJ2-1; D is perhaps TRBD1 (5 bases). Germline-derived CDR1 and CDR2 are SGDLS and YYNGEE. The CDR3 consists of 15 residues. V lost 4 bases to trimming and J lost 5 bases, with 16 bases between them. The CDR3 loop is CASSPRAGLNNEQFF. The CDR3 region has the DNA TGTGCCAGCAGCCCCCGGGCAGGGTTGAACAATGAGCAGTTCTTC.

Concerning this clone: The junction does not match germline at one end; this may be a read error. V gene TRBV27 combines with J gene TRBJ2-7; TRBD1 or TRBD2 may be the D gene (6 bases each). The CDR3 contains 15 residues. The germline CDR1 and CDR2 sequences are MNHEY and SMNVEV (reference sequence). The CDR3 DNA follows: TGTGCCAGCAGAGAAGGGGGGTCCAACTCCCCGCAGCATTACTTC. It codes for CASREGGSNSPQHYF.

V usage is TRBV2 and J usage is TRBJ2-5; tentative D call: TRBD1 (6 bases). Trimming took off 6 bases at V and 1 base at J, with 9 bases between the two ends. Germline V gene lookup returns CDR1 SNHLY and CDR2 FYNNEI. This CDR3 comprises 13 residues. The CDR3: CASSRGPQETQYF. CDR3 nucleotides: TGTGCCAGCAGCAGGGGTCCCCAAGAGACCCAGTACTTC.

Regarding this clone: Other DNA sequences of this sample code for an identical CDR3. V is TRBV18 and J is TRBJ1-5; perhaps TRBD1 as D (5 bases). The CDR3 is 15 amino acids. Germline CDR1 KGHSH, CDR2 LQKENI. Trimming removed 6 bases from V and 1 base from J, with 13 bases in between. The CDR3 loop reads CASSPAGGSNQPQHF. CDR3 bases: TGTGCCAGCTCCCCCGCCGGGGGGAGCAATCAGCCCCAGCATTTT. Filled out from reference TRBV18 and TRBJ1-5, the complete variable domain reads NAGVMQNPRHLVRRRGQEARLRCSPMKGHSHVYWYRQLPEEGLKFMVYLQKENIIDESGMPKERFSAEFPKEGPSILRIQQVVRGDSAAYFCASSPAGGSNQPQHFGDGTRLSIL.

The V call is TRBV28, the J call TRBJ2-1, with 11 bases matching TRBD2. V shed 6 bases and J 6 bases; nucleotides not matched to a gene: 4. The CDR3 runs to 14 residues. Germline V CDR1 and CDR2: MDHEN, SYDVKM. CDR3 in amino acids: CASRVTSGVNEQFF. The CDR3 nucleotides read TGTGCCAGCAGGGTGACTAGCGGGGTCAATGAGCAGTTCTTC.

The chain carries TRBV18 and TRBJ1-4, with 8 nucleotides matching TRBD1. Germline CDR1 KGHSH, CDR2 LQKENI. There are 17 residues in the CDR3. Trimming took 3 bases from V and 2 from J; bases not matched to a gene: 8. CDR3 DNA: TGTGCCAGCTCACCTTCCCAGGGGGCGTCTACTAATGAAAAACTGTTTTTT. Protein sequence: CASSPSQGASTNEKLFF.

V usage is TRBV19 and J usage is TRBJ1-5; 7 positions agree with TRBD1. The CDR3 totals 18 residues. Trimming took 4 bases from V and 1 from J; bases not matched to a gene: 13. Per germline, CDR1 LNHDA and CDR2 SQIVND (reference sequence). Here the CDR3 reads CASSTPRQGDGSNQPQHF. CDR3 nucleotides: TGTGCCAGTAGTACCCCACGACAGGGAGATGGGAGCAATCAGCCCCAGCATTTT.

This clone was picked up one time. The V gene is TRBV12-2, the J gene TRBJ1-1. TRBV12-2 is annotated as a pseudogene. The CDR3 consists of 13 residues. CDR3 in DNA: TGTGCAAGTCGCTTGGGAGGGGAGAGGAAAGCTTTCTTT. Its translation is CASRLGGERKAFF.